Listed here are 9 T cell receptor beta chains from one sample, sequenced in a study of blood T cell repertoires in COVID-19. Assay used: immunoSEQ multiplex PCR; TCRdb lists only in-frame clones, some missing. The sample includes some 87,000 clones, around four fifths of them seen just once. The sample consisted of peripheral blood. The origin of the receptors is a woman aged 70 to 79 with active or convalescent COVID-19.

CDR3 bases: TGTGCCAGCAGCAGAGAGGTATCGGCGGGGCCCCAAGAGACCCAGTACTTC. It codes for CASSREVSAGPQETQYF. The J gene is TRBJ2-5, the V gene TRBV7-2; tentative D call: TRBD2 (6 bases). This CDR3 spans 17 amino acids. Per germline, CDR1 SGHTA and CDR2 FQGNSA. Trimming took 5 bases from V and 1 from J, leaving 20 bases between them. The whole variable domain, remainder taken from reference TRBV7-2 and TRBJ2-5, is GAGVSQSPSNKVTEKGKDVELRCDPISGHTALYWYRQSLGQGLEFLIYFQGNSAPDKSGLPSDRFSAERTGGSVSTLTIQRTQQEDSAVYLCASSREVSAGPQETQYFGPGTRLLVL.

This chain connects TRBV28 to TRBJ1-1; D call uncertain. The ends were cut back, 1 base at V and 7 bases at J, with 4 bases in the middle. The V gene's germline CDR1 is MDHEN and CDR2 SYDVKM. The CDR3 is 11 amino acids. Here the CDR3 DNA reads TGTGCCAGCAGTTTATCTTTTGAAGCTTTCTTT. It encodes CASSLSFEAFF. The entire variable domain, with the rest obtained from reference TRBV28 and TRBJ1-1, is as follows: DVKVTQSSRYLVKRTGEKVFLECVQDMDHENMFWYRQDPGLGLRLIYFSYDVKMKEKGDIPEGYSVSREKKERFSLILESASTNQTSMYLCASSLSFEAFFGQGTRLTVV.

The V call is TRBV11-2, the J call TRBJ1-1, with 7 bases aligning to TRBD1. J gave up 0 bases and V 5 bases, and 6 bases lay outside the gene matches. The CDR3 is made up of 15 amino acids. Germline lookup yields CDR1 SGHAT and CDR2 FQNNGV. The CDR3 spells CASSTWTGVNTEAFF. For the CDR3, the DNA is TGTGCCAGCAGCACATGGACAGGAGTGAACACTGAAGCTTTCTTT.

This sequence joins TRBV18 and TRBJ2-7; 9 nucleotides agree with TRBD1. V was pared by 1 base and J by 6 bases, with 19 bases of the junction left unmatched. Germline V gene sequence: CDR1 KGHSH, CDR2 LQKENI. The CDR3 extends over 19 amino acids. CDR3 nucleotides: TGTGCCAGCTCACCACTAGGGAAGACCGGGACAGGGTCGTCGGTCGAGCAGTACTTC. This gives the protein CASSPLGKTGTGSSVEQYF. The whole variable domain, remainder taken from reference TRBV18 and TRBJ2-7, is NAGVMQNPRHLVRRRGQEARLRCSPMKGHSHVYWYRQLPEEGLKFMVYLQKENIIDESGMPKERFSAEFPKEGPSILRIQQVVRGDSAAYFCASSPLGKTGTGSSVEQYFGPGTRLTVT.

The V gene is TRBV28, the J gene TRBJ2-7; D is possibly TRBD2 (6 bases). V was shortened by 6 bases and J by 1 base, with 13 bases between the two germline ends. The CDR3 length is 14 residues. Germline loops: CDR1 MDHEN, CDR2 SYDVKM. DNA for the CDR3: TGTGCCAGCAGCCCTAGTGGGGGGTCCTACGAGCAGTACTTC. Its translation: CASSPSGGSYEQYF.

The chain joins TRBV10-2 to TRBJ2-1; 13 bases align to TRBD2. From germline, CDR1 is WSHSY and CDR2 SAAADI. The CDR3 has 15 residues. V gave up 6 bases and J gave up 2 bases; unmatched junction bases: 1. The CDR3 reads CASRGTSGTYNEQFF. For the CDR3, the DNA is TGCGCCAGCAGGGGGACTAGCGGGACCTACAATGAGCAGTTCTTC.

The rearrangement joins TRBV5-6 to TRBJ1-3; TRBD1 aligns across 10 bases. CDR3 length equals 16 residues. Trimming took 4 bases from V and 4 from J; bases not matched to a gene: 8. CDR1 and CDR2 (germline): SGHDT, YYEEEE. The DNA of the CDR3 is TGTGCCAGCAGCCGAGACAGGGGGCAAAGGGGAAACACCATATATTTT. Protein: CASSRDRGQRGNTIYF.

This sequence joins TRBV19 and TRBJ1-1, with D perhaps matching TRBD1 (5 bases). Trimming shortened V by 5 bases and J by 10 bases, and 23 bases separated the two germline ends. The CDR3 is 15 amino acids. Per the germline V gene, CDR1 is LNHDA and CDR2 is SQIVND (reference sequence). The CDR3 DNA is TGTGCCAGTAGTCCCCGTTACGGGGGTATGGTAGGAGCTTTCTTT. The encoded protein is CASSPRYGGMVGAFF.

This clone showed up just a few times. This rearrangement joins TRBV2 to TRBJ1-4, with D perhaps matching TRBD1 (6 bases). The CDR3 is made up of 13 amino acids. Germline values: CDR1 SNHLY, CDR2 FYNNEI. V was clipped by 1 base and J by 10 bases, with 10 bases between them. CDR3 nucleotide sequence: TGTGCCAGCAGTGAAGATGGGACACCAAAACTGTTTTTT. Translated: CASSEDGTPKLFF.